Listed here is a single T cell receptor (beta chain). TCRdb reprocessed the 5' RACE reads with MiXCR, giving one entry per CDR3 protein. The sample yields over 350,000 distinct CDR3 sequences, less than 25% seen once. Germline CDR1 SEHNR, CDR2 FQNEAQ (reference sequence). V was pared by 2 bases and J by 3 bases, with 12 bases of the junction left unmatched. This CDR3 is 18 amino acids long. This entry is derived from a study of T-cell memory formation after mild COVID-19. Sequencing input: PBMCs or a T cell subset sorted from them (not recorded which). The chain links TRBV7-9 to TRBJ1-4, with 7 nucleotides matching TRBD1. The TCR comes from an adult woman who had mild COVID-19 (a few samples of this study predate the infection). Cell type and time point are not known. The CDR3 sequence: CASSLPRGTDKANEKLFF. The CDR3 DNA reads TGTGCCAGCAGCTTACCCCGAGGGACAGATAAGGCTAATGAAAAACTGTTTTTT.